Listed here are 18 T cell receptor beta chains from one sample, sequenced in a study of shared clonotypes between healthy human individuals. Method: immunoSEQ multiplex PCR; TCRdb's copy keeps in-frame clones and lacks some. There are about 1 million clones in the sample; roughly 80% occur only once, and approximately 1.5% lies in the top ten. The material sequenced was memory CD4+ T cells sorted from blood. Subset meaning: CD45RA-negative fraction. The origin of the receptors is a man between 18 and 29 years old in good health.

A single count supports this clone. The chain joins TRBV28 to TRBJ1-4; 9 nucleotides match TRBD1. The V gene end was trimmed by 3 bases and the J gene end by 8 bases; junction bases not matched to a gene: 7. From germline, CDR1 is MDHEN and CDR2 SYDVKM. This CDR3 comprises 15 residues. CDR3 residues: CASSFRTGEGEKLFF. DNA for the CDR3: TGTGCCAGCAGTTTCCGGACAGGGGAGGGCGAAAAACTGTTTTTT. The full variable domain, completed using reference TRBV28 and TRBJ1-4, is DVKVTQSSRYLVKRTGEKVFLECVQDMDHENMFWYRQDPGLGLRLIYFSYDVKMKEKGDIPEGYSVSREKKERFSLILESASTNQTSMYLCASSFRTGEGEKLFFGSGTQLSVL.

V and J are TRBV5-1 and TRBJ2-2; D not certain. Per germline, CDR1 SGHRS and CDR2 YFSETQ. Trimming took off 0 bases at V and 8 bases at J, with 11 bases between the two ends. The CDR3 is made up of 14 amino acids. The CDR3 spells CASSLALSSGELFF. CDR3 nucleotide sequence: TGCGCCAGCAGCTTGGCCCTCTCTTCGGGGGAGCTGTTTTTT.

The V gene is TRBV9, the J gene TRBJ1-6; a weak D match, TRBD1 (6 bases). This CDR3 comprises 14 residues. The V gene's germline CDR1 is SGDLS and CDR2 YYNGEE. The V end was cut by 0 bases, the J end by 10 bases, with 11 bases between. Here the CDR3 DNA reads TGTGCCAGCAGCGTAGGGCCAGGGGACTCACCCCTCCACTTT. Translated: CASSVGPGDSPLHF.

The V call is TRBV30, the J call TRBJ1-5; D is ambiguous. The V end lost 1 base, the J end lost 2 bases, and 12 bases lay between the germline ends. This CDR3 is built from 15 residues. Germline V CDR1 and CDR2: GTSNPN, SVGIG (reference sequence). CDR3 nucleotides: TGTGCCTGGAGTGCGGCAGGCTTTGGCAATCAGCCCCAGCATTTT. This translates into CAWSAAGFGNQPQHF.

The gene calls are TRBV5-1 and TRBJ2-1, with TRBD1 matching over 9 bases. CDR1 and CDR2 from the germline V gene are SGHRS and YFSETQ. CDR3 length equals 15 residues. Trimming took 0 bases from V and 7 from J; bases not matched to a gene: 5. The CDR3 DNA is TGCGCCAGCAGCTTGGCCCGGACAGGGGCGAATGAGCAGTTCTTC. As protein: CASSLARTGANEQFF.

The chain joins TRBV5-1 to TRBJ1-6; D perhaps matches TRBD1 (5 bases). The CDR3 has 17 amino acids. Germline V CDR1 and CDR2: SGHRS, YFSETQ. The V end lost 0 bases, the J end lost 4 bases, and 14 bases lay between the germline ends. This CDR3 reads CASSLGSTGGYNSPLHF. The CDR3 nucleotides are TGCGCCAGCAGCTTGGGGTCAACGGGGGGTTATAATTCACCCCTCCACTTT.

This clone appeared a single time. This sequence joins TRBV6-1 and TRBJ2-1; 12 bases line up with TRBD2. This CDR3 is built from 15 residues. Germline assignment: CDR1 MNHNS and CDR2 SASEGT. The ends lost 11 bases at V and 8 bases at J; junction bases unmatched: 13. The CDR3 loop reads CAGGLAGGPIDEQFF. CDR3 DNA: TGTGCCGGTGGGCTAGCGGGAGGGCCGATCGATGAGCAGTTCTTC.

This rearrangement joins TRBV18 to TRBJ1-5, with 8 bases identical to TRBD1. With 6 bases clipped from V and 6 bases from J, the junction kept 7 bases outside the gene matches. This CDR3 is 14 amino acids long. Germline lookup yields CDR1 KGHSH and CDR2 LQKENI. CDR3 sequence (DNA): TGTGCCAGCTCCCAGGGGGCTGGGAGTCAGCCCCAGCATTTT. This translates into CASSQGAGSQPQHF.

This chain connects TRBV5-5 to TRBJ2-7, with 9 bases that match TRBD1. Germline CDR1 SGHKS, CDR2 YYEKEE (reference sequence). V dropped 0 bases and J dropped 2; count of bases not matched to a gene: 6. The CDR3 covers 16 residues. Here the CDR3 reads CASSLGGQGLTYEQYF. CDR3 coding DNA: TGTGCCAGCAGCTTGGGGGGACAGGGTTTGACCTACGAGCAGTACTTC.

The J gene is TRBJ1-3, the V gene TRBV6-5, with D possibly TRBD1 on 6 matching bases. Germline V CDR1 and CDR2: MNHEY, SVGAGI. The CDR3 contains 14 residues. V was clipped by 10 bases and J by 3 bases, with 16 bases between them. The CDR3 DNA reads as TGTGCCACGACAGGTGGGCGAGATGGAAACACCATATATTTT. It yields the protein CATTGGRDGNTIYF.

The V gene is TRBV27, the J gene TRBJ1-1; D is unclear. CDR1 is MNHEY and CDR2 is SMNVEV in the germline V gene (reference sequence). Trimming took 6 bases from V and 1 from J, leaving 12 bases between them. The CDR3 extends over 14 amino acids. The CDR3, as DNA: TGTGCCAGCAGCCGCCAGGCCCCGAACACTGAAGCTTTCTTT. Its protein product is CASSRQAPNTEAFF.

The CDR3 sequence is CASSYAGANYGYTF. CDR3 DNA: TGTGCCAGCAGTTACGCGGGAGCTAACTATGGCTACACCTTC. The chain combines TRBV27 with TRBJ1-2, with D unresolved. Germline CDR1 MNHEY, CDR2 SMNVEV (reference sequence). CDR3 length: 14 amino acids. Trimming shortened V by 4 bases and J by 0 bases, and 9 bases separated the two germline ends.

The V and J genes are TRBV5-4 and TRBJ2-7; the match to TRBD1 covers 10 bases. The CDR3 runs 15 residues. The germline gives CDR1 SGHNT, CDR2 YYREEE (reference sequence). The J segment lost 4 bases and the V segment lost 4 bases, leaving 8 bases of the junction unmatched. The CDR3 region has the DNA TGTGCCAGCAGCCCCGGGACAGGGGTAATATACGAGCAGTACTTC. Protein: CASSPGTGVIYEQYF.

The rearrangement links TRBV11-2 to TRBJ1-5, with unresolved D. The CDR3 loop spans 15 amino acids. V was cut by 0 bases and J by 0 bases, with 6 bases left in between. Germline V gene lookup returns CDR1 SGHAT and CDR2 FQNNGV. CDR3 residues: CASSLDGYSNQPQHF. CDR3 nucleotides: TGTGCCAGCAGCTTAGACGGGTATAGCAATCAGCCCCAGCATTTT.

The chain uses TRBV7-9 and TRBJ1-2; 9 bases line up with TRBD1. Germline loops: CDR1 SEHNR, CDR2 FQNEAQ (reference sequence). CDR3 length equals 16 residues. V was pared by 5 bases and J by 3 bases, with 10 bases of the junction left unmatched. The CDR3 spells CASSRPPGQGDYGYTF. The CDR3 DNA reads TGTGCCAGCAGCCGTCCGCCGGGACAGGGAGACTATGGCTACACCTTC.

The chain carries TRBV28 and TRBJ2-1; D unresolved. CDR1 MDHEN and CDR2 SYDVKM come from the germline V gene. This CDR3 has 17 residues. With 5 bases removed from V and 0 bases from J, the gap between germline ends came to 17 bases. The CDR3 protein is CASSELGFSPSYNEQFF. The CDR3 region has the DNA TGTGCCAGCAGTGAGCTTGGCTTTTCTCCCTCCTACAATGAGCAGTTCTTC.

The V and J genes are TRBV7-9 and TRBJ2-7, with 9 bases that match TRBD1. From germline, CDR1 is SEHNR and CDR2 FQNEAQ (reference sequence). This CDR3 has 12 residues. V shed 9 bases, J shed 6 bases, and the junction held 6 bases outside the gene matches. CDR3 DNA: TGTGCCAGTACCGGGACAGGGAGCGAGCAGTACTTC. Translation gives CASTGTGSEQYF.

This clone was detected ten times or more. V usage is TRBV7-9 and J usage is TRBJ1-6; 10 bases align to TRBD1. From germline, CDR1 is SEHNR and CDR2 FQNEAQ (reference sequence). The CDR3 is 13 residues long. V lost 11 bases to trimming and J lost 10 bases; unmatched junction nucleotides: 8. In DNA, the CDR3 is TGTGCCTCTAAGTGGACAGGGGGATCACCCCTCCACTTT. Protein sequence: CASKWTGGSPLHF.